The 23 T cell receptor beta chains presented below share a single source sample, sequenced in a study of cytomegalovirus exposure and HLA in healthy donors. PCR primers comprised 60 Vbeta and 13 Jbeta primers. Clones were sequenced by immunoSEQ multiplex PCR, and TCRdb holds only the in-frame ones, with some missing. The table records roughly 240,000 clones, about 85% of them present only once. The specimen was PBMCs. The source of these receptors is a girl aged 2-15 years in good health and CMV-seronegative.

V is TRBV6-1 and J is TRBJ1-5; D not resolved. The CDR3 loop spans 13 amino acids. The V gene lost 6 bases and the J gene lost 3 bases, with 9 bases spanning the gap. Looked up from germline, CDR1 is MNHNS and CDR2 is SASEGT. The CDR3, as DNA: TGTGCCAGCAGCGCCGGGAACAATCAGCCCCAGCATTTT. As protein: CASSAGNNQPQHF.

This clone was detected only once. CDR3 residues: CASRRTGGTYEQYF. CDR3 DNA sequence: TGCGCCAGCAGGCGGACAGGGGGAACCTACGAGCAGTACTTC. The rearrangement links TRBV5-1 to TRBJ2-7, with 10 bases identical to TRBD1. The length of the CDR3 is 14 residues. The V segment lost 5 bases and the J segment 2 bases; nucleotides outside the gene matches: 4. In germline, CDR1 is SGHRS, CDR2 YFSETQ. Looking up the rest from reference TRBV5-1 and TRBJ2-7 gives the full variable domain: KAGVTQTPRYLIKTRGQQVTLSCSPISGHRSVSWYQQTPGQGLQFLFEYFSETQRNKGNFPGRFSGRQFSNSRSEMNVSTLELGDSALYLCASRRTGGTYEQYFGPGTRLTVT.

Details on this clone: Other DNA sequences of this sample code for an identical CDR3. The genes are TRBV19 and TRBJ2-7; the match to TRBD1 covers 11 bases. CDR1 and CDR2 (germline): LNHDA, SQIVND (reference sequence). The trim removed 3 bases at V and 3 bases at J, leaving 1 base unmatched. The CDR3 is 14 residues long. CDR3 amino acids: CASSIGTGGYEQYF. The CDR3 region has the DNA TGTGCCAGTAGTATCGGGACAGGGGGCTACGAGCAGTACTTC.

J is TRBJ1-2 and V is TRBV6-5; TRBD1 agrees at 10 bases. CDR1 is MNHEY and CDR2 is SVGAGI in the germline V gene. With 4 bases clipped from V and 7 bases from J, the junction kept 9 bases outside the gene matches. CDR3 length equals 15 residues. The CDR3 nucleotides read TGTGCCAGCAGTTCGAGGGGACAGGGGATAGGTGGCTACACCTTC. Amino acids: CASSSRGQGIGGYTF.

The chain links TRBV7-9 to TRBJ2-7; D not resolved. This CDR3 region has 11 residues. V was shortened by 10 bases and J by 3 bases, with 10 bases between the two germline ends. Germline values: CDR1 SEHNR, CDR2 FQNEAQ (reference sequence). The CDR3 region is CAIQGDYEQYF. CDR3 in DNA: TGTGCCATCCAAGGAGACTACGAGCAGTACTTC.

The chain combines TRBV5-1 with TRBJ2-7, with 8 positions matching TRBD1. Losses at the gene ends were 2 bases for V and 4 bases for J; bases not matched to a gene: 5. The CDR3 has 14 amino acids. Germline values: CDR1 SGHRS, CDR2 YFSETQ. This chain's CDR3 is CASSFRTGTYEQYF. As DNA, the CDR3 is TGCGCCAGCAGCTTCAGGACAGGGACGTACGAGCAGTACTTC.

The chain is built from TRBV27 and TRBJ1-6; no clear D gene. V was cut by 7 bases and J by 0 bases, with 13 bases left in between. Germline-derived CDR1 and CDR2 are MNHEY and SMNVEV (reference sequence). The CDR3 contains 16 residues. The CDR3 here is CASTSTESSYNSPLHF. The CDR3 DNA reads as TGTGCCAGCACCAGTACGGAGAGCTCCTATAATTCACCCCTCCACTTT.

The V and J genes are TRBV30 and TRBJ1-1; D is ambiguous. Between the trimmed V and J ends, which lost 0 bases and 0 bases, there was a span of 5 bases. CDR1 GTSNPN and CDR2 SVGIG come from the germline V gene (reference sequence). The CDR3 is 13 residues long. CDR3 sequence: CAWSVRMNTEAFF. The CDR3, as DNA: TGTGCCTGGAGTGTGAGGATGAACACTGAAGCTTTCTTT.

V usage is TRBV30 and J usage is TRBJ2-3, with 7 nucleotides matching TRBD1. The length of the CDR3 is 14 residues. Germline V CDR1 and CDR2: GTSNPN, SVGIG (reference sequence). The V and J ends lost 0 bases and 0 bases, in that order; junction bases with no gene match: 0. The CDR3 coding sequence is TGTGCCTGGAGTGTGGGACAGAGCACAGATACGCAGTATTTT. It specifies CAWSVGQSTDTQYF.

V gene TRBV4-1 combines with J gene TRBJ2-7; D is perhaps TRBD1 (6 bases). CDR1 is MGHRA and CDR2 is YSYEKL in the germline V gene. The length of the CDR3 is 16 residues. With 0 bases removed from V and 0 bases from J, the gap between germline ends came to 12 bases. CDR3 bases: TGCGCCAGCAGCCAAGAACAGGGCAACCCCTCCTACGAGCAGTACTTC. It specifies CASSQEQGNPSYEQYF.

The CDR3 reads CASSRGLAGGSGELFF. DNA for the CDR3: TGTGCCAGCAGCCGGGGACTAGCGGGTGGTTCCGGGGAGCTGTTTTTT. The chain is built from TRBV5-4 and TRBJ2-2; the match to TRBD2 covers 12 bases. The CDR3 has 16 amino acids. CDR1 SGHNT and CDR2 YYREEE come from the germline V gene (reference sequence). Losses at the gene ends were 4 bases for V and 6 bases for J; bases not matched to a gene: 7.

The rearrangement uses TRBV7-9 and TRBJ2-1; 9 bases are shared with TRBD2. The CDR3 is 14 residues long. With 4 bases clipped from V and 5 bases from J, the junction kept 3 bases outside the gene matches. The V gene's germline CDR1 is SEHNR and CDR2 FQNEAQ (reference sequence). The CDR3 here is CASSWRGGNNEQFF. The CDR3 bases are TGTGCCAGCAGCTGGCGGGGGGGCAACAATGAGCAGTTCTTC. The variable domain in full, with the rest retrieved from reference TRBV7-9 and TRBJ2-1, is DTGVSQNPRHKITKRGQNVTFRCDPISEHNRLYWYRQTLGQGPEFLTYFQNEAQLEKSRLLSDRFSAERPKGSFSTLEIQRTEQGDSAMYLCASSWRGGNNEQFFGPGTRLTVL.

The rearrangement joins TRBV7-2 to TRBJ2-1, with 10 positions matching TRBD2. The germline V gene has CDR1 SGHTA and CDR2 FQGNSA. This CDR3 is built from 17 residues. V lost 5 bases and J lost 6; bases outside the gene matches: 13. CDR3 nucleotide sequence: TGTGCCAGCAGCCCTGCTCAACTAATAGCGGGAGGCAATGAGCAGTTCTTC. Translating gives CASSPAQLIAGGNEQFF.

This clone was detected once. In DNA, the CDR3 is TGTGCCAGCAGCTTGGACAGCAGTTATGGCTACACCTTC. This encodes CASSLDSSYGYTF. This rearrangement joins TRBV7-9 to TRBJ1-2; D may be TRBD1 (6 bases). Looked up from germline, CDR1 is SEHNR and CDR2 is FQNEAQ (reference sequence). V dropped 3 bases and J dropped 5 bases, with 10 bases sitting between them. This CDR3 spans 13 amino acids.

J is TRBJ1-2 and V is TRBV7-7; D possibly corresponds to TRBD1 (5 bases). Deletions cut 3 bases from V and 5 bases from J, with 13 bases between. The CDR3 has 14 residues. The germline CDR1 and CDR2 sequences are SSHAT and FNYEAQ (reference sequence). The CDR3 DNA follows: TGTGCCAGCAGCTTTCAACAGGTTGATTATGGCTACACCTTC. Protein product: CASSFQQVDYGYTF.

V gene TRBV6-1 combines with J gene TRBJ1-5, with 8 nucleotides matching TRBD1. Germline V CDR1 and CDR2: MNHNS, SASEGT. V gave up 8 bases and J gave up 4 bases; unmatched junction bases: 10. The CDR3 totals 15 residues. The CDR3, as DNA: TGTGCCAGCGCCACATTGCAGGGGGCGAATCAGCCCCAGCATTTT. Its protein is CASATLQGANQPQHF.

V and J are TRBV5-1 and TRBJ1-6; 8 bases fit TRBD1. CDR3 length equals 14 residues. The junction had 4 bases not matched to a gene; V was cut back by 4 bases and J by 7 bases. Germline CDR1 SGHRS, CDR2 YFSETQ. CDR3 nucleotides: TGCGCCAGCAGCATAGGACAGGGAAATTCACCCCTCCACTTT. It encodes CASSIGQGNSPLHF.

The chain joins TRBV11-2 to TRBJ1-2; 7 bases fit TRBD1. This CDR3 is built from 16 residues. Trimming took 5 bases from V and 2 from J; bases not matched to a gene: 11. Germline loops: CDR1 SGHAT, CDR2 FQNNGV. CDR3: CASSPRAGTENYGYTF. For the CDR3, the DNA is TGTGCCAGCAGCCCCAGGGCGGGGACAGAAAACTATGGCTACACCTTC.

The rearrangement links TRBV4-1 to TRBJ2-2, with 8 bases identical to TRBD1. Germline loops: CDR1 MGHRA, CDR2 YSYEKL. This CDR3 region has 16 residues. Trimming at V came to 0 bases and at J to 1 base, leaving 1 base not matched to a gene. The CDR3 is CASSQEGQGNTGELFF. The CDR3 DNA is TGCGCCAGCAGCCAAGAAGGACAGGGGAACACCGGGGAGCTGTTTTTT.

A few counts support this clone. Other DNA sequences in this specimen translate into the identical CDR3. CDR3 DNA: TGCAGTGCTAGTGGAGGGTACGAGCAGTACTTC. Its protein product is CSASGGYEQYF. The gene calls are TRBV20-1 and TRBJ2-7; D may be TRBD2 (6 bases). Trimming took off 3 bases at V and 4 bases at J, with 7 bases between the two ends. Germline CDR1 is DFQATT and CDR2 is SNEGSKA (reference sequence). This CDR3 region has 11 residues.

The table lists this clone with a count of one. This chain connects TRBV5-6 to TRBJ2-7, with 7 bases matching TRBD2. V shed 2 bases, J shed 5 bases, and the junction held 7 bases outside the gene matches. The V gene's germline CDR1 is SGHDT and CDR2 YYEEEE. CDR3 size: 14 residues. The CDR3 bases are TGTGCCAGCAGCTTCCGGGGGGAAAGGGACGAGCAGTACTTC. Protein product: CASSFRGERDEQYF.

The chain employs TRBV13 and TRBJ2-1; D is unresolved. CDR3 length: 15 amino acids. Germline V gene lookup returns CDR1 PRHDT and CDR2 FYEKMQ (reference sequence). V lost 4 bases and J 0 bases, leaving 10 bases between the germline ends. CDR3 sequence (DNA): TGTGCCAGCAGCTCCGGGTTTAGCTCCTACAATGAGCAGTTCTTC. This sequence encodes CASSSGFSSYNEQFF.

The chain is built from TRBV10-3 and TRBJ1-1, with a tentative D call TRBD1 (6 bases). V dropped 10 bases and J dropped 1 base, with 19 bases sitting between them. Germline CDR1 is ENHRY and CDR2 is SYGVKD. This CDR3 region has 15 residues. CDR3 residues: CATWGPEVKNTEAFF. CDR3 DNA: TGTGCCACGTGGGGGCCCGAAGTTAAGAACACTGAAGCTTTCTTT.